This T cell receptor beta chain derives from a study of CD8 T cells in Susac syndrome. Random hexamers were used to reverse transcribe about 0.5 to 1 ug of RNA. One entry per CDR3 protein, called by TCRdb with MiXCR from the immunoSEQ multiplex PCR reads. Of more than 100,000 distinct CDR3 sequences in the sample, approximately 79% were seen once. This clonotype was found a few times. The CDR3 covers 15 residues. Trimming left V 2 bases short and J 4 bases short, with 12 bases between. CDR1 and CDR2 (germline): SGHVS, FNYEAQ. The TCR was taken from a human donor with multiple sclerosis. V usage is TRBV7-6 and J usage is TRBJ2-1; D is unclear. The sequenced sample was CD8+ T cells from PBMCs. The CDR3 protein is CASSLTVSSYNEQFF. In nucleotides, the CDR3 is TGTGCCAGCAGCTTAACTGTGTCCAGTTACAATGAGCAGTTCTTC. Drawing the rest from reference TRBV7-6 and TRBJ2-1, the complete variable domain is GAGVSQSPRYKVTKRGQDVALRCDPISGHVSLYWYRQALGQGPEFLTYFNYEAQQDKSGLPNDRFSAERPEGSISTLTIQRTEQRDSAMYRCASSLTVSSYNEQFFGPGTRLTVL.